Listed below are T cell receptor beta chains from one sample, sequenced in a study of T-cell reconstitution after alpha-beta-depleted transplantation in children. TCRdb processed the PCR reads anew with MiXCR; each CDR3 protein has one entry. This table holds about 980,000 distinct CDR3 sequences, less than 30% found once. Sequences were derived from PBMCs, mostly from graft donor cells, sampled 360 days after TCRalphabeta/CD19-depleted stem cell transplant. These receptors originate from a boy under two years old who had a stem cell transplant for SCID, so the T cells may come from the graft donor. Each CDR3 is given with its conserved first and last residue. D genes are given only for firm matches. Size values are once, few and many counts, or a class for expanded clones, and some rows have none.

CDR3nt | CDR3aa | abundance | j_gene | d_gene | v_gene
TGTGCCAGCAGCTTTAGAATACAGGGGGCCCTGAACACTGAAGCTTTCTTT | CASSFRIQGALNTEAFF | few | TRBJ1-1 | TRBD1 | TRBV5-5
TGTGCCAGCAGCACCCTACAGGGGTACACCGGGGAGCTGTTTTTT | CASSTLQGYTGELFF | many | TRBJ2-2 | TRBD1 | TRBV14
TGTGCCAGCAGTTACTCGTTTCGTAGCGGGGGTTACATAGGTGATACGCAGTATTTT | CASSYSFRSGGYIGDTQYF | few | TRBJ2-3 | TRBD2 | TRBV6-5
TGTGCCAGCAGTTTGCAGGACAGACCTCCCTACGAGCAGTACTTC | CASSLQDRPPYEQYF | few | TRBJ2-7 | - | TRBV12-3/TRBV12-4
TGTGCCAGCAGTTTTTACTGGGACACCATATATTTT | CASSFYWDTIYF | - | TRBJ1-3 | - | TRBV12-3/TRBV12-4
TGCGCCAGCAGCTTGGCGGGAGCCCTCACAGATACGCAGTATTTT | CASSLAGALTDTQYF | - | TRBJ2-3 | - | TRBV5-1
TGTGCCAGCAGGCTAGATCCAACGAACACTGAAGCTTTCTTT | CASRLDPTNTEAFF | - | TRBJ1-1 | - | TRBV6-1
TGTGCCAGCAGAGACCTCGACAGGATGACCGGGGAGCTGTTTTTT | CASRDLDRMTGELFF | few | TRBJ2-2 | - | TRBV2
TGCAGTGCTAGGAACAGTGGCTACACCTTC | CSARNSGYTF | few | TRBJ1-2 | - | TRBV20-1
TGCGCCAGCAGCCAACGGACAGGGCGCTTGCGGGGCTACACCTTC | CASSQRTGRLRGYTF | few | TRBJ1-2 | TRBD1 | TRBV4-3
TGCGCCAGCAGCGAGGGGGACGGGACTCAGCCCCAGCATTTT | CASSEGDGTQPQHF | - | TRBJ1-5 | - | TRBV5-1
TGTGCCAGCAACCAAGTTGGGCAGGGGGCCGGAGGACTCTCTGGGGCCAACGTCCTGACTTTC | CASNQVGQGAGGLSGANVLTF | - | TRBJ2-6 | TRBD1 | TRBV4-2
TGTGCCAGCAGTGAAGGGACCGTTGGCCAAGAGACCCAGTACTTC | CASSEGTVGQETQYF | - | TRBJ2-5 | - | TRBV6-1
TGTGCCAGCAGCCTTTACGGACAGCAGAAAGAAGCTTTCTTT | CASSLYGQQKEAFF | - | TRBJ1-1 | - | TRBV6-1
TGTGCCAGCAGTTCAAGGGGGACGCCGCTAGATACGCAGTATTTT | CASSSRGTPLDTQYF | - | TRBJ2-3 | - | TRBV12-3/TRBV12-4
TGTGCCAGCTCACCACCCCGTAGGGTGAGCACCGGGGAGCTGTTTTTT | CASSPPRRVSTGELFF | - | TRBJ2-2 | - | TRBV18
TGCAGTGCTACCGAAACCTTAGCGGGGGGTATCCTGGATGAGCAGTTCTTC | CSATETLAGGILDEQFF | - | TRBJ2-1 | TRBD2 | TRBV20-1
TGTGCCAGCAGTTACCCCGGACAGCTCGGGTTAGGAACCGGGGAGCTGTTTTTT | CASSYPGQLGLGTGELFF | - | TRBJ2-2 | - | TRBV6-5
TGTGCCAGCAGCTATACGGGAGAGGTCTCTAATGAAAAACTGTTTTTT | CASSYTGEVSNEKLFF | few | TRBJ1-4 | - | TRBV7-9
TGTGCCAGCAGCTCTAGCCTGGATACGCAGTATTTT | CASSSSLDTQYF | few | TRBJ2-3 | - | TRBV7-6
TGTGCCACCAGCCTAACAGGGGTTAGGCCCTACAATGAGCAGTTCTTC | CATSLTGVRPYNEQFF | - | TRBJ2-1 | TRBD1 | TRBV15
TGTGCCAGCAGCGAAAGGGACAGGGCCTCAGCCAAAAACATTCAGTACTTC | CASSERDRASAKNIQYF | few | TRBJ2-4 | TRBD1 | TRBV7-7
TGTGCCAGCAGTTTCGGACTAGCGGGGGGGCGCGGGGATGAGCAGTTCTTC | CASSFGLAGGRGDEQFF | few | TRBJ2-1 | TRBD2 | TRBV12-3/TRBV12-4
TGTGCCTGGAGTCCCAGGGCAGGGACCGAGCAGTACTTC | CAWSPRAGTEQYF | few | TRBJ2-7 | - | TRBV30